One sample yielded the 21 T cell receptor beta chains listed below, sequenced in a study of response to subunit inactivated influenza vaccine. One entry per CDR3 protein, called by TCRdb with MiXCR from the RT-PCR reads. The sample lists fewer than 250,000 distinct CDR3 sequences; about an eighth were seen once. The source was CD8+ T cells sorted from PBMCs, collected 5 to 6 days after vaccination. These receptors all come from a man aged 50-60 years who received an inactivated influenza vaccine.

The table lists this clonotype with a few counts. The chain carries TRBV4-3 and TRBJ2-5; D is unresolved. V was trimmed by 4 bases and J by 2 bases, leaving 17 bases between them. CDR1 LGHNA and CDR2 YSLEER come from the germline V gene. This CDR3 is built from 16 residues. CDR3 nucleotide sequence: TGCGCCAGCAGCCCGGCCGGTGTGGGCAGACAAGAGACCCAGTACTTC. It encodes CASSPAGVGRQETQYF.

This chain uses TRBV6-2 or TRBV6-3 with TRBJ2-7; D possibly corresponds to TRBD2 (5 bases). V lost 7 bases to trimming and J lost 2 bases, with 12 bases between them. Germline V CDR1 and CDR2: MNHEY, SVGEGT. The CDR3 sequence is 13 residues long. The CDR3 coding sequence is TGTGCCAGCAAGCCGGACTCTACCTACGAGCAGTACTTC. Translated: CASKPDSTYEQYF.

V and J are TRBV25-1 and TRBJ1-1, with 7 bases identical to TRBD1. Germline V gene data show CDR1 as MGHDK and CDR2 as SYGVNS. Trimming cost V 4 bases and J 6 bases; bases outside gene matches: 11. The CDR3 length is 15 residues. CDR3 nucleotides: TGTGCCAGCAGTGGGTCAGGGGGTAGGTACTCTGAAGCTTTCTTT. Translation gives CASSGSGGRYSEAFF.

This clonotype was found many times. The chain links TRBV12-3 or TRBV12-4 to TRBJ1-2, with TRBD1 matching over 7 bases. V lost 1 base to trimming and J lost 6 bases; unmatched junction nucleotides: 2. This CDR3 contains 13 residues. CDR3 region: CASSLVGTDGYTF. The CDR3 region has the DNA TGTGCCAGCAGTTTAGTTGGGACAGATGGCTACACCTTC.

The sample holds a few counts of this clonotype. The chain combines TRBV4-3 with TRBJ2-3; tentative D call: TRBD2 (6 bases). The CDR3 has 18 residues. The V and J ends lost 0 bases and 4 bases respectively, with 20 bases between them. CDR1 and CDR2 from the germline V gene are LGHNA and YSLEER. CDR3 DNA: TGCGCCAGCAGCCAAGATCTCGGAGGGGCGCTTTGGGCAGATACGCAGTATTTT. It specifies CASSQDLGGALWADTQYF.

This clonotype was seen more than once but under ten times. The chain employs TRBV6-4 and TRBJ1-1; 9 bases agree with TRBD1. This CDR3 is 13 amino acids long. Per the germline V gene, CDR1 is MRHNA and CDR2 is SNTAGT. The CDR3 DNA is TGTTGGGGGGAGGACAGGGGAGTTACTGAAGCTTTCTTT. Its translation: CWGEDRGVTEAFF.

J is TRBJ2-1 and V is TRBV7-3; 7 positions agree with TRBD1. The CDR3 totals 16 residues. The J segment lost 3 bases and the V segment lost 5 bases, leaving 10 bases of the junction unmatched. The germline V gene encodes CDR1 SGHTA and CDR2 FQGTGA. CDR3 amino acids: CASSPGTRDSYNEQFF. The CDR3 DNA sequence: TGTGCCAGCAGCCCTGGGACCAGGGACAGCTACAATGAGCAGTTCTTC.

This clonotype was seen a handful of times. The chain is built from TRBV6-1 and TRBJ2-1; D is possibly TRBD2 (5 bases). In germline, CDR1 is MNHNS, CDR2 SASEGT. This CDR3 is built from 17 residues. V was pared by 6 bases and J by 1 base, with 19 bases between. This chain's CDR3 is CASRPRAGERSYNEQFF. The CDR3 DNA reads TGTGCCAGCAGACCCCGAGCCGGGGAAAGATCCTACAATGAGCAGTTCTTC.

The V call is TRBV28, the J call TRBJ2-7; the match to TRBD1 covers 8 bases. V gave up 3 bases and J gave up 0 bases; unmatched junction bases: 10. The CDR3 totals 17 residues. CDR1 is MDHEN and CDR2 is SYDVKM in the germline V gene. CDR3 sequence: CASSFGHLDRGSYEQYF. The CDR3 bases are TGTGCCAGCAGTTTTGGACATCTTGACAGGGGCTCCTACGAGCAGTACTTC.

The chain employs TRBV12-3 or TRBV12-4 and TRBJ2-1, with 7 positions matching TRBD2. This CDR3 region has 16 residues. V shed 7 bases and J 0 bases; nucleotides not matched to a gene: 9. CDR3 loop: CASKRIRGDSYNEQFF. CDR3 DNA: TGTGCCAGCAAACGTATCCGGGGGGACTCCTACAATGAGCAGTTCTTC.

This chain connects TRBV25-1 to TRBJ2-5, with TRBD1 identical over 10 bases. In germline, CDR1 is MGHDK, CDR2 SYGVNS. CDR3 length: 17 amino acids. The V and J ends lost 3 bases and 1 base, in that order; junction bases with no gene match: 8. DNA of the CDR3: TGTGCCAGCAGTGATACCCGACAGGGGGCCTCCCAAGAGACCCAGTACTTC. Residues: CASSDTRQGASQETQYF.

The table lists this clonotype with a few counts. The gene calls are TRBV4-1 and TRBJ1-6; no reliable D call. The CDR3 covers 15 residues. Looked up from germline, CDR1 is MGHRA and CDR2 is YSYEKL. The V end was cut by 1 base, the J end by 7 bases, with 11 bases between. This CDR3 is CASSQVDTLNSPLHF. CDR3 in DNA: TGCGCCAGCAGCCAAGTTGACACTTTAAATTCACCCCTCCACTTT.

This clonotype was detected only a few times. The chain carries TRBV12-3 or TRBV12-4 and TRBJ1-1, with unresolved D. The ends were cut back, 1 base at V and 1 base at J, with 10 bases in the middle. The CDR3 sequence is 15 residues long. CDR3 in amino acids: CASSLVSSWNTEAFF. The CDR3 DNA reads TGTGCCAGCAGTTTAGTATCCTCTTGGAACACTGAAGCTTTCTTT.

The V call is TRBV12-3 or TRBV12-4, the J call TRBJ2-3; no reliable D call. The CDR3 is 14 amino acids. Trimming took 2 bases from V and 0 from J, leaving 6 bases between them. The CDR3 here is CASSLLESTDTQYF. The CDR3 DNA sequence: TGTGCCAGCAGTTTATTAGAGAGCACAGATACGCAGTATTTT.

This clonotype occurred a few times. V is TRBV2 and J is TRBJ2-2; 9 bases agree with TRBD1. The CDR3 extends over 16 amino acids. The germline gives CDR1 SNHLY, CDR2 FYNNEI. V dropped 6 bases and J dropped 4; count of bases not matched to a gene: 9. The CDR3 DNA reads TGTGCCAGCAGCGTGACAGGGGGTATGGTCACCGGGGAGCTGTTTTTT. Its translation: CASSVTGGMVTGELFF. Using reference TRBV2 and TRBJ2-2 for the parts outside the CDR3, the full variable domain is EPEVTQTPSHQVTQMGQEVILRCVPISNHLYFYWYRQILGQKVEFLVSFYNNEISEKSEIFDDQFSVERPDGSNFTLKIRSTKLEDSAMYFCASSVTGGMVTGELFFGEGSRLTVL.

This clonotype was counted only a few times. A junction boundary mismatches the germline segment, possibly from a read error. J is TRBJ1-2 and V is TRBV29-1; the D gene is possibly TRBD1 (5 bases). CDR1 is SQVTM, CDR2 ANQGSEA, per germline. The CDR3 runs 14 residues. CDR3 in DNA: TGCAGCGCTGAACTACCGGGACTTCTCTATGGCTACACCTTC. Encoded protein: CSAELPGLLYGYTF.

A few counts support this clonotype. The chain combines TRBV5-8 with TRBJ1-5, with a tentative D call TRBD1 (5 bases). Looked up from germline, CDR1 is SGHTS and CDR2 is YDEGEE. The CDR3 is 15 residues long. V was shortened by 5 bases and J by 0 bases, with 12 bases between the two germline ends. The CDR3, as DNA: TGTGCCAGCAGTGGGTGGGGCGATAGCAATCAGCCCCAGCATTTT. Amino acid sequence: CASSGWGDSNQPQHF.

The chain has TRBV21-1 and TRBJ2-5; the DNA was not compared with TRBD1, the D call given in the table. TRBV21-1 is a known pseudogene. The CDR3 extends over 16 amino acids. The CDR3 reads CASSKASGTIQETQYF. The CDR3 nucleotides read TGTGCCAGCAGCAAAGCTTCGGGGACAATTCAAGAGACCCAGTACTTC.

This clonotype was counted ten times or more. The chain carries TRBV28 and TRBJ2-5; 8 bases fit TRBD2. Per germline, CDR1 MDHEN and CDR2 SYDVKM. The CDR3 spans 14 residues. The V and J ends lost 5 bases and 5 bases, in that order; junction bases with no gene match: 7. Here the CDR3 reads CASSPPEREETQYF. CDR3 sequence (DNA): TGTGCCAGCAGTCCCCCAGAGCGGGAGGAGACCCAGTACTTC.

The chain employs TRBV12-3 or TRBV12-4 and TRBJ2-2; possibly TRBD1 for D (5 bases). V was shortened by 3 bases and J by 1 base, with 9 bases between the two germline ends. This CDR3 is built from 15 residues. As DNA, the CDR3 is TGTGCCAGCAGTTTTGGCAGGGTGAACACCGGGGAGCTGTTTTTT. It codes for CASSFGRVNTGELFF.

The DNA for the CDR3 is TGTGCCAGCAGTTTAGGGCCTAGCGGGAGCTCCACGAACACCGGGGAGCTGTTTTTT. It specifies CASSLGPSGSSTNTGELFF. This chain joins TRBV28 and TRBJ2-2; 10 nucleotides agree with TRBD2. J lost 0 bases, V lost 2 bases, and 9 bases had no gene match. Germline V gives CDR1 MDHEN, CDR2 SYDVKM. The CDR3 has 19 residues.